The 23 T cell receptor beta chains in this list originate from one sample, sequenced in a study of neoadjuvant anti-PD-1 for oral cavity cancer. The time point denotes: after neoadjuvant nivolumab, at surgical resection. The method was immunoSEQ multiplex PCR; TCRdb's version includes in-frame clones alone and lacks a portion of them. The sample has about 37,000 clones, around two fifths seen once. The sample here was tumor tissue, taken after nivolumab (anti-PD-1) treatment. Receptor source: a person aged 35 to 85 with oral cavity squamous cell carcinoma.

The chain combines TRBV5-1 with TRBJ2-7; the match to TRBD1 covers 7 bases. The CDR3 totals 14 residues. Germline CDR1 is SGHRS and CDR2 is YFSETQ. Trimming removed 2 bases from V and 8 bases from J; junction bases left unmatched: 10. For the CDR3, the DNA is TGCGCCAGCAGCTTAGGAGAGGGGGCCCTACAGCAGTACTTC. Protein sequence: CASSLGEGALQQYF.

The sample holds many counts of this clone. This rearrangement joins TRBV7-9 to TRBJ2-7, with a tentative D call TRBD1 (5 bases). CDR3 length: 13 residues. Trimming left V 5 bases short and J 2 bases short, with 10 bases between. Per germline, CDR1 SEHNR and CDR2 FQNEAQ (reference sequence). CDR3 DNA sequence: TGTGCCAGCAGCCCGGACACCACCTACGAGCAGTACTTC. Amino acid sequence: CASSPDTTYEQYF.

The V gene is TRBV30, the J gene TRBJ2-4; possibly TRBD1 for D (5 bases). Trimming pared 1 base from V and 8 bases from J, leaving 9 bases between. CDR1 is GTSNPN and CDR2 is SVGIG in the germline V gene (reference sequence). The CDR3 consists of 12 residues. The DNA for the CDR3 is TGTGCCTGGAGTGGGCTAGGGGACATTCAGTACTTC. Protein product: CAWSGLGDIQYF.

This clone was seen a few times. J is TRBJ2-7 and V is TRBV5-4; D may be TRBD2 (6 bases). CDR1 and CDR2 (germline): SGHNT, YYREEE (reference sequence). The V and J ends lost 0 bases and 4 bases respectively, with 17 bases between them. CDR3 length: 16 residues. The CDR3 coding sequence is TGTGCCAGCAGCTTGGACCGGGGCGGGATCAGGTACGAGCAGTACTTC. It encodes CASSLDRGGIRYEQYF.

The chain links TRBV6-1 to TRBJ1-4, with a weak D call TRBD1 (5 bases). Trimming took off 0 bases at V and 8 bases at J, with 7 bases between the two ends. The length of the CDR3 is 13 residues. Germline V lookup: CDR1 MNHNS, CDR2 SASEGT. CDR3 protein: CASSEAGREKLFF. CDR3 bases: TGTGCCAGCAGTGAAGCGGGACGAGAAAAACTGTTTTTT.

The V and J genes are TRBV28 and TRBJ1-5; 8 bases agree with TRBD1. Trimming took 6 bases from V and 1 from J; bases not matched to a gene: 5. Germline V lookup: CDR1 MDHEN, CDR2 SYDVKM. The CDR3 has 15 amino acids. The DNA for the CDR3 is TGTGCCAGCAGCCGGGGGACAGGAAGCAATCAGCCCCAGCATTTT. Protein: CASSRGTGSNQPQHF.

In the case of this clone: This sample includes further DNA sequences coding for the same CDR3. V and J are TRBV4-1 and TRBJ2-5; D not resolved. V gave up 4 bases and J gave up 2 bases, with 2 bases separating them. The CDR3 contains 11 residues. Germline V gene lookup returns CDR1 MGHRA and CDR2 YSYEKL. The CDR3 protein is CASSLQETQYF. The DNA for the CDR3 is TGCGCCAGCAGCCTACAAGAGACCCAGTACTTC.

The chain is built from TRBV29-1 and TRBJ2-3, with D maybe TRBD1 (5 bases). The CDR3 loop spans 12 amino acids. Looked up from germline, CDR1 is SQVTM and CDR2 is ANQGSEA. Trimming shortened V by 5 bases and J by 6 bases, and 12 bases separated the two germline ends. In nucleotides, the CDR3 is TGCAGCGTTAGGGGTCAGGCGGATACGCAGTATTTT. It codes for CSVRGQADTQYF.

As DNA, the CDR3 is TGTGCCAGCAGCCAAGGGACTAGCGAAATGGAGCAGTTCTTC. The encoded protein is CASSQGTSEMEQFF. The rearrangement joins TRBV7-3 to TRBJ2-1, with TRBD2 identical over 10 bases. The J segment lost 10 bases and the V segment lost 5 bases, leaving 8 bases of the junction unmatched. Germline values: CDR1 SGHTA, CDR2 FQGTGA. The CDR3 extends over 14 amino acids.

The chain couples TRBV10-2 to TRBJ2-6; possible D gene TRBD1, 6 bases. Germline lookup yields CDR1 WSHSY and CDR2 SAAADI. Trimming removed 0 bases from V and 13 bases from J, with 13 bases in between. This CDR3 contains 14 residues. The CDR3 DNA sequence: TGCGCCAGCAGTGAGTCGTATCAGGGGCCTGTCCTGACTTTC. Its protein product is CASSESYQGPVLTF.

This clone was counted at least ten times. V gene TRBV7-9 combines with J gene TRBJ1-5; D is ambiguous. Germline assignment: CDR1 SEHNR and CDR2 FQNEAQ (reference sequence). The CDR3 has 13 residues. The ends were cut back, 4 bases at V and 4 bases at J, with 8 bases in the middle. CDR3 protein: CASSSGPNQPQHF. CDR3 DNA: TGTGCCAGCAGCTCCGGGCCGAATCAGCCCCAGCATTTT.

The chain uses TRBV6-5 and TRBJ2-7; D possibly corresponds to TRBD2 (6 bases). CDR3 length: 15 amino acids. Trimming pared 4 bases from V and 6 bases from J, leaving 19 bases between. The V gene's germline CDR1 is MNHEY and CDR2 SVGAGI. This chain's CDR3 is CASSLAGILTSEQYF. In DNA form, the CDR3 reads TGTGCCAGCAGTTTGGCGGGGATACTTACGTCCGAGCAGTACTTC.

In its sample, this clone was seen a few times. The V gene is TRBV28, the J gene TRBJ2-1, with 7 bases fitting TRBD2. The CDR3 is 16 residues long. The V gene's germline CDR1 is MDHEN and CDR2 SYDVKM. J lost 0 bases, V lost 4 bases, and 6 bases had no gene match. In DNA, the CDR3 is TGTGCCAGCAGTTCCCTAGTAGCGGGCTCCTACAATGAGCAGTTCTTC. Translating it yields CASSSLVAGSYNEQFF.

The gene calls are TRBV27 and TRBJ2-3; possibly TRBD1 for D (6 bases). The CDR3 spans 15 residues. Germline CDR1 reads MNHEY; CDR2 reads SMNVEV (reference sequence). Trimming stripped 3 bases from V and 2 bases from J, with 12 bases between. This CDR3 reads CASSFGQYHTDTQYF. CDR3 nucleotides: TGTGCCAGCAGTTTTGGACAGTACCACACAGATACGCAGTATTTT.

In this sample, this clone turned up a few times. The chain is built from TRBV6-6 and TRBJ2-3; D gene ambiguous. The germline V gene has CDR1 MNHNY and CDR2 SVGAGI (reference sequence). V was clipped by 2 bases and J by 6 bases, with 6 bases between them. The CDR3 is made up of 12 amino acids. The chain's CDR3 is CASSYGWDTQYF. Here the CDR3 DNA reads TGTGCCAGCAGTTACGGATGGGATACGCAGTATTTT.

This chain links TRBV28 with TRBJ2-5; D unresolved. CDR3 length: 12 residues. Per the germline V gene, CDR1 is MDHEN and CDR2 is SYDVKM. Trimming removed 6 bases at V and 1 base at J, with 6 bases between. The CDR3: CASRGFQETQYF. The CDR3, as DNA: TGTGCCAGCAGGGGATTCCAAGAGACCCAGTACTTC.

This chain connects TRBV7-2 to TRBJ2-7, with 9 nucleotides matching TRBD1. The CDR3 is 14 residues long. The germline CDR1 and CDR2 sequences are SGHTA and FQGNSA. V shed 5 bases, J shed 4 bases, and the junction held 6 bases outside the gene matches. CDR3 DNA sequence: TGTGCCAGCAGCGGAGGGACAGGGATATACGAGCAGTACTTC. Its protein product is CASSGGTGIYEQYF.

This clone showed up just a few times. The rearrangement uses TRBV7-9 and TRBJ1-5; D call uncertain. V was clipped by 1 base and J by 3 bases, with 4 bases between them. From germline, CDR1 is SEHNR and CDR2 FQNEAQ (reference sequence). The CDR3 covers 13 residues. CDR3: CASSLGTNQPQHF. The DNA of the CDR3 is TGTGCCAGCAGCTTAGGCACCAATCAGCCCCAGCATTTT.

Ten or more counts support this clone. The rearrangement uses TRBV4-1 and TRBJ1-2; the match to TRBD1 covers 7 bases. The trim removed 5 bases at V and 6 bases at J, leaving 9 bases unmatched. The CDR3 length is 14 residues. The germline CDR1 and CDR2 sequences are MGHRA and YSYEKL. The CDR3 region is CASSRSGQQNGYTF. The CDR3 DNA follows: TGCGCCAGCAGCAGGTCGGGACAGCAAAATGGCTACACCTTC.

The count of this clone is one. This rearrangement joins TRBV28 to TRBJ1-2, with TRBD1 matching 7 bases. There are 17 residues in the CDR3. CDR1 and CDR2 from the germline V gene are MDHEN and SYDVKM. The junction had 13 bases not matched to a gene; V was cut back by 1 base and J by 5 bases. The CDR3 DNA is TGTGCCAGCAGTTTATTCGGGATCAGGGACAGAAGATATGGCTACACCTTC. Protein product: CASSLFGIRDRRYGYTF.

This clone showed up many times. The J gene is TRBJ1-2, the V gene TRBV5-1; D may be TRBD1 (5 bases). V lost 0 bases, J lost 2 bases, and 17 bases lay in between. Germline-derived CDR1 and CDR2 are SGHRS and YFSETQ. There are 17 residues in the CDR3. DNA of the CDR3: TGCGCCAGCAGCTTGGGAAGGGCCCGGGGGAAAAACTATGGCTACACCTTC. This sequence encodes CASSLGRARGKNYGYTF.

This clone came up a few times. This chain connects TRBV5-4 to TRBJ1-6; TRBD1 matches at 8 bases. Germline CDR1 reads SGHNT; CDR2 reads YYREEE (reference sequence). This CDR3 has 16 residues. The V and J ends lost 6 bases and 7 bases, in that order; junction bases with no gene match: 12. CDR3 in DNA: TGTGCCAGCACCTTCCCCGTCGACAGGGGAAATTCACCCCTCCACTTT. Amino acid sequence: CASTFPVDRGNSPLHF. Full variable domain (rest looked up from reference TRBV5-4 and TRBJ1-6): ETGVTQSPTHLIKTRGQQVTLRCSSQSGHNTVSWYQQALGQGPQFIFQYYREEENGRGNFPPRFSGLQFPNYSSELNVNALELDDSALYLCASTFPVDRGNSPLHFGNGTRLTVT.

The chain has TRBV11-2 and TRBJ1-6; weak D call: TRBD1 (6 bases). V was cut by 5 bases and J by 6 bases, with 14 bases left in between. This CDR3 is built from 15 residues. Germline values: CDR1 SGHAT, CDR2 FQNNGV. This CDR3 is CASSPQGRGNSPLHF. CDR3 nucleotides: TGTGCCAGCAGCCCCCAAGGCAGGGGTAATTCACCCCTCCACTTT.